The rows below give T cell receptor beta chains drawn from one sample of a study of post-analysis software for immune sequencing data. From the PCR reads, TCRdb called clonotypes with MiXCR, one entry per CDR3 protein. This sample has about 430,000 distinct CDR3 sequences, with less than 40% found just once. The source material was blood. Receptors were obtained from a girl aged 2-9 years with multiple sclerosis. The CDR3 runs from the conserved cysteine through the conserved F or W. D genes are given only for firm matches. Clone size is shown for a subset of rows, as once, few, many or a class of expanded clone.

D gene	clone size	V gene	J gene	CDR3 DNA	CDR3 protein
-	-	TRBV9	TRBJ2-1	TGTGCCAGCAGCGTAATACCCGCGTTGGAGTACAATGAGCAGTTCTTC	CASSVIPALEYNEQFF
TRBD1	few	TRBV28	TRBJ2-3	TGTGCCAGCAAACACCGGGACAGGAGCACAGATACGCAGTATTTT	CASKHRDRSTDTQYF
TRBD2	-	TRBV7-2	TRBJ2-7	TGTGCCAGCAGCTTAGGACTAGCGGGACGGTACGAGCAGTACTTC	CASSLGLAGRYEQYF
-	-	TRBV6-5	TRBJ2-4	TGTGCCAGCAGTTGGACCCCGGGCCCCAAAGACATTCAGTACTTC	CASSWTPGPKDIQYF
TRBD1	few	TRBV10-3	TRBJ1-2	TGTGCCATCAGTGGGGAGCCGGGAGGGGGCTACTATGGCTACACCTTC	CAISGEPGGGYYGYTF
-	few	TRBV4-3	TRBJ2-6	TGCGCCAGCAGCCAAGAAATAGGGTCGGGGGCCAACGTCCTGACTTTC	CASSQEIGSGANVLTF
-	-	TRBV12-3/TRBV12-4	TRBJ1-4	TGTGCCAGCAGCCCACGGAGGGGGGGGAATGAAAAACTGTTTTTT	CASSPRRGGNEKLFF
TRBD1	-	TRBV2	TRBJ2-7	TGTGCCAGCAGTGACAGGGGGCCTAGGCAGTACTTC	CASSDRGPRQYF
TRBD1	few	TRBV15	TRBJ2-1	TGTGCCACCAGCACCTACCCGGCTGGACAGGGTTCCCACAATGAGCAGTTCTTC	CATSTYPAGQGSHNEQFF
-	-	TRBV3-1	TRBJ2-7	TGTGCCAGCAGCCAAGATTGGGGAGGGGGTATTTACGAGCAGTACTTC	CASSQDWGGGIYEQYF
TRBD2	few	TRBV28	TRBJ2-7	TGTGCCAGCAGTTCCCCGTACGGGAGGATCCACGAGCAGTACTTC	CASSSPYGRIHEQYF
-	-	TRBV14	TRBJ2-5	TGTGCCAGCAGCCAAGATCTATGGGGGCAAGAGACCCAGTACTTC	CASSQDLWGQETQYF
TRBD1	-	TRBV18	TRBJ1-2	TGTGCCAGCTCACCAGCCGGGACAGACCTTTATGGCTACACCTTC	CASSPAGTDLYGYTF
TRBD1	-	TRBV2	TRBJ2-1	TGTGCCAGCAGACCCGGGACAGGGCGTGGCGATGAGCAGTTCTTC	CASRPGTGRGDEQFF
-	-	TRBV28	TRBJ2-3	TGTGCCAGCAGCCGACGAAGTTGGGGGAAAACAGGTACGCAGTATTTT	CASSRRSWGKTGTQYF
-	-	TRBV7-7	TRBJ1-5	TGTGCCAGCAGCTTACGCCAGGGGCAGCCCCAGCATTTT	CASSLRQGQPQHF
TRBD1	-	TRBV7-2	TRBJ1-1	TGTGCCAGCAGCTCGCGGGACAGGGGAACTTTGAGCACTGAAGCTTTCTTT	CASSSRDRGTLSTEAFF
-	-	TRBV3-1	TRBJ1-3	TGTGCCAGCCGCGGTTGGGGCTCTGGAAACACCATATATTTT	CASRGWGSGNTIYF
TRBD1	few	TRBV29-1	TRBJ2-4	TGCAGCGTAGATACAGGGGAGAATCACATTCAGTACTTC	CSVDTGENHIQYF
-	-	TRBV6-5	TRBJ1-1	TGTGCCAGCAGTTACCAAGGAGTGAACACTGAAGCTTTCTTT	CASSYQGVNTEAFF
-	few	TRBV3-1	TRBJ2-1	TGTGCCAGCAGCCAAGACCATGCGGGAAATGAGCAGTTCTTC	CASSQDHAGNEQFF
-	-	TRBV9	TRBJ2-3	TGTGCCAGCAGCGTAGTGGGGGGCCGAGATACGCAGTATTTT	CASSVVGGRDTQYF
TRBD2	-	TRBV11-2	TRBJ2-5	TGTGCCAGCAGCTTCCGGCGGGAGTTGGGGGAGACCCAGTACTTC	CASSFRRELGETQYF
-	few	TRBV9	TRBJ1-4	TGTGCCAGCAGCGTAGCCGACAGGCTTTCGGGTCAACTGTTTTTT	CASSVADRLSGQLFF
TRBD2	-	TRBV10-3	TRBJ2-5	TGTGCCATCAGTGGAGGATCAGGGACTAGCGGGAGTAAAGAGACCCAGTACTTC	CAISGGSGTSGSKETQYF
-	-	TRBV12-3/TRBV12-4	TRBJ1-2	TGTGCCAGCAGTTTATTCGCCGGGACCTCGGGGGACTATGGCTACACCTTC	CASSLFAGTSGDYGYTF
-	few	TRBV12-3/TRBV12-4	TRBJ1-1	TGTGCCAGCAGTTTGAGGGAGGTCACTGAAGCTTTCTTT	CASSLREVTEAFF
-	-	TRBV29-1	TRBJ1-2	TGCAGCGCTCCGTCGGCCAATAACTATGGCTACACCTTC	CSAPSANNYGYTF
-	-	TRBV28	TRBJ2-1	TGTGCCAGCAAAAGCCCAGGGAAATCCTACAATGAGCAGTTCTTC	CASKSPGKSYNEQFF
-	-	TRBV6-1	TRBJ1-1	TGTGCCAGCAGTGAAGGGTTCACTGAAGCTTTCTTT	CASSEGFTEAFF
TRBD2	few	TRBV5-1	TRBJ2-7	TGCGCCAGCAGCCCTTCGTGGTCTAGCGGGACCTACGAGCAGTACTTC	CASSPSWSSGTYEQYF
-	-	TRBV12-3/TRBV12-4	TRBJ2-2	TGTGCCGGCAGCCTCAGTTTCACCGGGGAGCTGTTTTTT	CAGSLSFTGELFF
TRBD1	few	TRBV6-6	TRBJ2-5	TGTGCCAGCAGCTTGGGAAACCGGGACAGGGGCGAGACCCAGTACTTC	CASSLGNRDRGETQYF
TRBD1	many	TRBV6-6	TRBJ2-1	TGTGCCAGCAGCGACGGACAGGGTCCTATGGATGAGCAGTTCTTC	CASSDGQGPMDEQFF
TRBD2	few	TRBV5-1	TRBJ2-1	TGCGCCAGCAGGGCACTAGCGAGTACCTACAATGAGCAGTTCTTC	CASRALASTYNEQFF
TRBD1	-	TRBV13	TRBJ1-2	TGTGCCAGCAGGGGGACAGAGACGTCTAACTATGGCTACACCTTC	CASRGTETSNYGYTF
TRBD1	-	TRBV7-3	TRBJ1-2	TGTGCCAGCAGCTTCCCCGGGCCCTCTCGGACAGGGGACTATGGCTACACCTTC	CASSFPGPSRTGDYGYTF
-	-	TRBV29-1	TRBJ1-2	TGCAGCGTTGGTTTGGGAGCTAACTATGGCTACACCTTC	CSVGLGANYGYTF
-	-	TRBV11-2	TRBJ2-3	TGTGCCAGCAGCTTAGTGTGGGGATCAGCAGATACGCAGTATTTT	CASSLVWGSADTQYF
TRBD2	-	TRBV6-6	TRBJ2-3	TGTGCCAGCAGCAGCGGGGGGACCACAGATACGCAGTATTTT	CASSSGGTTDTQYF
-	once	TRBV9	TRBJ2-3	TGTGCCAGCAGCGTGGCTTCCGGGCCCACAGATACGCAGTATTTT	CASSVASGPTDTQYF
TRBD2	few	TRBV5-1	TRBJ2-1	TGCGCCAGCAGCGCGGGACTAGTGCCTAATGAGCAGTTCTTC	CASSAGLVPNEQFF
-	-	TRBV29-1	TRBJ1-2	TGCAGCGGCAAGGGAATAGGGACTAACTATGGCTACACCTTC	CSGKGIGTNYGYTF
-	-	TRBV12-5	TRBJ2-5	TGTGCTAGTGGACTCCCATCGGACAGCCTCCGGGAGACCCAGTACTTC	CASGLPSDSLRETQYF
TRBD1	-	TRBV18	TRBJ2-7	TGTGCCAGCTCGCGTGGGGACAGTACCTACGAGCAGTACTTC	CASSRGDSTYEQYF
TRBD1	-	TRBV7-3	TRBJ1-2	TGTGCCAGCAGCCAACAGGGGATAAATGACTACACCTTC	CASSQQGINDYTF
-	-	TRBV15	TRBJ2-3	TGTGCCACCAGCAGAGAGCAGAGCACAGATACGCAGTATTTT	CATSREQSTDTQYF
-	-	TRBV29-1	TRBJ2-5	TGCAGCGTTGAAGGCAGGCAAGAGACCCAGTACTTC	CSVEGRQETQYF
-	few	TRBV20-1	TRBJ2-4	TGCAGTGCTGGGGGGAGCGGAAACATTCAGTACTTC	CSAGGSGNIQYF
TRBD1	few	TRBV27	TRBJ2-6	TGTGCCAGCAGATCGGGACAGGGATACTCTGGGGCCAACGTCCTGACTTTC	CASRSGQGYSGANVLTF
-	-	TRBV4-2	TRBJ2-1	TGTGCCAGCAGCCAAGATGGAATAGTAGTTGGTGGTGAGCAGTTCTTC	CASSQDGIVVGGEQFF
-	-	TRBV12-3/TRBV12-4	TRBJ1-2	TGTGCCAGCAGTCAAGACCGTCACGGCTACACCTTC	CASSQDRHGYTF
-	many	TRBV9	TRBJ1-5	TGTGCCAGCAGTCGGGAGGGGCAGCCCCAGCATTTT	CASSREGQPQHF
-	-	TRBV13	TRBJ2-5	TGTGCCTGCAGCTTCGGACAGAACGAGACCCAGTACTTC	CACSFGQNETQYF
TRBD1	-	TRBV5-6	TRBJ2-7	TGTGCCAGCAGCTTGGGGACAGGTGTTGGCGAGCAGTACTTC	CASSLGTGVGEQYF
TRBD1	few	TRBV20-1	TRBJ2-1	TGCAGTGCTAGAGATACAGACAGGGCTTTTAACAATGAGCAGTTCTTC	CSARDTDRAFNNEQFF